These 23 T cell receptor beta chains were all obtained from the same sample, sequenced in a study of T cell responses to AZD1222 COVID-19 vaccine. Repertoires were generated with immunoSEQ multiplex PCR, while TCRdb's copy carries only in-frame clones and drops some. In the table there are 100,000 to 150,000 clones, around 89% of which are singletons. The material was peripheral blood, obtained on day 0 of AZD1222 vaccination. The source is an adult in good health.

V is TRBV7-6 and J is TRBJ1-5; D not resolved. In germline, CDR1 is SGHVS, CDR2 FNYEAQ. The CDR3 spans 15 residues. The V gene lost 5 bases and the J gene lost 0 bases, with 11 bases spanning the gap. In DNA, the CDR3 is TGTGCCAGCAGCCCGGTCGCGGATAGCAATCAGCCCCAGCATTTT. Its protein is CASSPVADSNQPQHF.

This rearrangement joins TRBV27 to TRBJ2-1; D call uncertain. This CDR3 has 15 amino acids. CDR1 is MNHEY, CDR2 SMNVEV, per germline (reference sequence). V lost 0 bases, J lost 5 bases, and 11 bases lay in between. The CDR3 is CASSLSWLGDNEQFF. The DNA of the CDR3 is TGTGCCAGCAGTTTATCGTGGCTAGGAGACAATGAGCAGTTCTTC.

The chain links TRBV5-8 to TRBJ1-5, with no clear D. From germline, CDR1 is SGHTS and CDR2 YDEGEE. V dropped 2 bases and J dropped 9 bases, with 9 bases sitting between them. CDR3 length: 12 residues. CDR3 nucleotide sequence: TGTGCCAGCAGCTTATCCACGGGGCCCCAGCATTTT. It is translated as CASSLSTGPQHF.

The chain carries TRBV9 and TRBJ2-5; D could derive from TRBD1 or TRBD2 (5 bases each). Trimming took 0 bases from V and 1 from J, leaving 7 bases between them. The V gene's germline CDR1 is SGDLS and CDR2 YYNGEE. This CDR3 has 14 amino acids. The CDR3 loop reads CASSVGGVQETQYF. In nucleotides, the CDR3 is TGTGCCAGCAGCGTAGGAGGGGTCCAAGAGACCCAGTACTTC.

The chain recombines TRBV6-2 or TRBV6-3 with TRBJ2-1; the D is unclear. V was cut by 4 bases and J by 5 bases, with 9 bases left in between. Germline V gene sequence: CDR1 MNHEY, CDR2 SVGEGT. The length of the CDR3 is 13 residues. CDR3 nucleotides: TGTGCCAGCAGTTCGCTGGAAAACAATGAGCAGTTCTTC. This codes for CASSSLENNEQFF.

This chain connects TRBV4-2 to TRBJ2-7; 7 nucleotides align to TRBD1. CDR1 LGHNA and CDR2 YNFKEQ come from the germline V gene. Germline trimming cut 0 bases from V and 0 bases from J; bases unmatched to any gene: 5. The CDR3 sequence is 16 residues long. The CDR3 DNA reads as TGTGCCAGCAGCCAAGATCCAGGGGGTTTCTCCTACGAGCAGTACTTC. Protein sequence: CASSQDPGGFSYEQYF.

In its sample, this clone was seen once. The chain is built from TRBV24-1 and TRBJ1-2; 7 nucleotides line up with TRBD1. The CDR3 consists of 17 residues. The trim removed 5 bases at V and 2 bases at J, leaving 13 bases unmatched. Germline V lookup: CDR1 KGHDR, CDR2 SFDVKD. CDR3 sequence: CATSGRDSTDPNYGYTF. The CDR3 region has the DNA TGTGCCACCAGTGGGAGGGACAGCACAGATCCCAACTATGGCTACACCTTC.

The V gene is TRBV7-8, the J gene TRBJ2-7, with 10 bases lining up with TRBD2. The germline V gene has CDR1 SGHVS and CDR2 FQNEAQ. The CDR3 spans 15 residues. J lost 2 bases, V lost 6 bases, and 7 bases had no gene match. For the CDR3, the DNA is TGTGCCAGCAGGCCTCTAGCGGGGGCCCCCTACGAGCAGTACTTC. Protein sequence: CASRPLAGAPYEQYF. The variable domain in full, with the rest retrieved from reference TRBV7-8 and TRBJ2-7, is GAGVSQSPRYKVAKRGQDVALRCDPISGHVSLFWYQQALGQGPEFLTYFQNEAQLDKSGLPSDRFFAERPEGSVSTLKIQRTQQEDSAVYLCASRPLAGAPYEQYFGPGTRLTVT.

The chain couples TRBV2 to TRBJ2-5; 9 nucleotides agree with TRBD1. CDR3 length equals 15 residues. Germline-derived CDR1 and CDR2 are SNHLY and FYNNEI. With V trimmed by 7 bases and J by 4 bases, 10 bases remained unmatched. The CDR3 sequence: CASNSGTGMAETQYF. The CDR3 nucleotides are TGTGCCAGCAATTCCGGGACAGGGATGGCAGAGACCCAGTACTTC.

This chain uses TRBV6-4 with TRBJ1-1; D gene uncertain. CDR3 length equals 13 residues. CDR1 is MRHNA and CDR2 is SNTAGT in the germline V gene. Trimming removed 0 bases from V and 1 base from J, with 3 bases in between. In nucleotides, the CDR3 is TGTGCCAGCAGTGACTCAGAGAACACTGAAGCTTTCTTT. Translating it yields CASSDSENTEAFF.

The chain links TRBV2 to TRBJ1-1, with 8 bases that match TRBD1. Germline trimming cut 0 bases from V and 14 bases from J; bases unmatched to any gene: 2. Per the germline V gene, CDR1 is SNHLY and CDR2 is FYNNEI. The CDR3 is 11 residues long. The DNA of the CDR3 is TGTGCCAGCAGTGAAGCCCGACAGGGGTTCTTT. This sequence encodes CASSEARQGFF.

The count of this clone is one. V and J are TRBV6-5 and TRBJ2-7; D remains unclear. V lost 8 bases, J lost 0 bases, and 14 bases lay in between. In germline, CDR1 is MNHEY, CDR2 SVGAGI. The CDR3 covers 14 residues. CDR3 nucleotides: TGTGCCAGCTCTGTCGGGTTCAGCTCCTACGAGCAGTACTTC. As protein: CASSVGFSSYEQYF.

The CDR3, as DNA: TGTGCCAGCAGACTACTAAGGGTCGAGGACACTGAAGCTTTCTTT. This encodes CASRLLRVEDTEAFF. The chain links TRBV7-6 to TRBJ1-1; no clear D gene. Germline V gene data show CDR1 as SGHVS and CDR2 as FNYEAQ. The V end was cut by 6 bases, the J end by 3 bases, with 17 bases between. The CDR3 consists of 15 residues.

V and J are TRBV7-9 and TRBJ2-2, with 8 bases that match TRBD1. This CDR3 has 15 residues. V was pared by 5 bases and J by 4 bases, with 6 bases of the junction left unmatched. CDR1 and CDR2 from the germline V gene are SEHNR and FQNEAQ (reference sequence). The CDR3 region has the DNA TGTGCCAGCAGCGCCTTGACAGGGGTCACCGGGGAGCTGTTTTTT. Encoded protein: CASSALTGVTGELFF.

The V call is TRBV4-3, the J call TRBJ1-2; possibly TRBD1 for D (6 bases). This CDR3 has 18 residues. Germline CDR1 LGHNA, CDR2 YSLEER. Trimming stripped 1 base from V and 3 bases from J, with 21 bases between. The DNA of the CDR3 is TGCGCCAGCAGCCAAGGGGGGCCAGGTGAAATTTCTTACTATGGCTACACCTTC. Translation gives CASSQGGPGEISYYGYTF.

The chain recombines TRBV11-3 with TRBJ1-2, with D possibly being TRBD1 (6 bases). The V end lost 7 bases, the J end lost 8 bases, and 20 bases lay between the germline ends. CDR1 and CDR2 (germline): SGHNT, YENEEA. The CDR3 runs 14 residues. CDR3 residues: CASTQEADGGGYTF. The DNA for the CDR3 is TGTGCCAGCACCCAGGAGGCGGACGGGGGCGGCTACACCTTC.

This sequence joins TRBV27 and TRBJ2-1, with 12 bases identical to TRBD2. V was clipped by 5 bases and J by 7 bases; unmatched bases: 9. This CDR3 contains 16 residues. Germline values: CDR1 MNHEY, CDR2 SMNVEV (reference sequence). The CDR3 reads CASSISGLAGRNEQFF. CDR3 DNA: TGTGCCAGCAGTATCTCGGGACTAGCGGGTAGAAATGAGCAGTTCTTC.

The chain employs TRBV12-3 or TRBV12-4 and TRBJ2-7; D possibly corresponds to TRBD1 (6 bases). Deletions cut 5 bases from V and 4 bases from J, with 9 bases between. CDR3 size: 12 residues. The chain's CDR3 is CASSPQGYEQYF. DNA for the CDR3: TGTGCCAGCAGTCCGCAGGGGTACGAGCAGTACTTC.

Regarding this clone: In the same sample, other DNA sequences code for this CDR3. The chain carries TRBV11-3 and TRBJ2-5; 7 bases are a match to TRBD1. The CDR3 runs to 13 residues. The germline V gene encodes CDR1 SGHNT and CDR2 YENEEA. The V and J ends lost 6 bases and 1 base, in that order; junction bases with no gene match: 2. Here the CDR3 reads CASSGTVQETQYF. The CDR3 DNA is TGTGCCAGCAGTGGGACAGTCCAAGAGACCCAGTACTTC. Using reference TRBV11-3 and TRBJ2-5 for the parts outside the CDR3, the full variable domain is EAGVVQSPRYKIIEKKQPVAFWCNPISGHNTLYWYLQNLGQGPELLIRYENEEAVDDSQLPKDRFSAERLKGVDSTLKIQPAELGDSAVYLCASSGTVQETQYFGPGTRLLVL.

The chain uses TRBV24-1 and TRBJ2-2; D is possibly TRBD1 (5 bases). This CDR3 contains 15 residues. In germline, CDR1 is KGHDR, CDR2 SFDVKD. V lost 5 bases and J 4 bases, leaving 13 bases between the germline ends. CDR3 in DNA: TGTGCCACCAGTGCCCCCCAGGGAAGCACCGGGGAGCTGTTTTTT. It encodes CATSAPQGSTGELFF.

The chain combines TRBV3-1 (or the pseudogene TRBV3-2) with TRBJ1-5; D not certain. CDR1 is LGHDT, CDR2 YNNKEL, per germline (reference sequence). The length of the CDR3 is 14 residues. The V end was cut by 3 bases, the J end by 0 bases, with 6 bases between. The DNA for the CDR3 is TGTGCCAGCAGCCAGGGCTATAGCAATCAGCCCCAGCATTTT. Translated, it gives CASSQGYSNQPQHF.

The V and J genes are TRBV19 and TRBJ1-2; D not resolved. V lost 2 bases and J 8 bases, leaving 6 bases between the germline ends. CDR3 length: 11 residues. The germline V gene has CDR1 LNHDA and CDR2 SQIVND (reference sequence). The DNA for the CDR3 is TGTGCCAGTAGTATACAAGGGGGCTACACCTTC. It yields the protein CASSIQGGYTF.

The gene calls are TRBV3-1 (or the pseudogene TRBV3-2) and TRBJ2-7; the D gene could be TRBD1 or TRBD2 (5 bases each). There are 13 residues in the CDR3. Trimming stripped 4 bases from V and 6 bases from J, with 13 bases between. Germline values: CDR1 LGHDT, CDR2 YNNKEL (reference sequence). Written as DNA, the CDR3 is TGTGCCAGCAGCCGGGGGACCCTCACCGAGCAGTACTTC. Its translation: CASSRGTLTEQYF.